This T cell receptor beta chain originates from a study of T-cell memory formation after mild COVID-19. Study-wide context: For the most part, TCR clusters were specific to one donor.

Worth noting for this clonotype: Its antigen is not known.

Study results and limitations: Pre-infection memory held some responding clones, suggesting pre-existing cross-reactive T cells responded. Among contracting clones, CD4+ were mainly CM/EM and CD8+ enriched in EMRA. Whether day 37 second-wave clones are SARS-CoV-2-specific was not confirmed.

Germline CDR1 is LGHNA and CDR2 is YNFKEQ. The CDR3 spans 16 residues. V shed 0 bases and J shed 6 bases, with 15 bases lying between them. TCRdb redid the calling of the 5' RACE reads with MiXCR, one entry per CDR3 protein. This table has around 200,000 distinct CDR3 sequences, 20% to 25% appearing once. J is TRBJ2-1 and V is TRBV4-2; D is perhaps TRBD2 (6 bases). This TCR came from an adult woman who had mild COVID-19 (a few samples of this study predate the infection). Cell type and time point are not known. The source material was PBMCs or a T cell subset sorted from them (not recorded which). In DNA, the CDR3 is TGTGCCAGCAGCCAAGAGTTCCAAGCGGGTTTCAATGAGCAGTTCTTC. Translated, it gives CASSQEFQAGFNEQFF.